The rows below give T cell receptor beta chains drawn from one sample of a study of read filtering for tumor transcriptome and immune sequencing. TCRdb re-derived calls from the reads in MiXCR, one entry per CDR3 protein. Among roughly 68,000 distinct CDR3 sequences listed, about 14% were seen once. Sequencing input: a population of CD138-negative cells sorted from bone marrow. These TCRs come from a donor aged 40 or over with multiple myeloma. Each CDR3 is given with its conserved first and last residue. The D gene is left open where the match is weak. Expanded clones are given a class, and other clones once, few, many or no size at all.

NA | TRBJ2-7 | 13 | TRBV6-6 | many | CASSRDASYEQYF | TGTGCCAGCAGCCGCGACGCTTCCTACGAGCAGTACTTC
NA | TRBJ1-5 | 15 | TRBV7-2 | many | CASSSAGWGPQPQHF | TGTGCCAGCAGCTCCGCGGGGTGGGGCCCCCAGCCCCAGCATTTT
NA | TRBJ1-1 | 14 | TRBV7-2 | many | CASSFRQMNTEAFF | TGTGCCAGCAGCTTCAGACAGATGAACACTGAAGCTTTCTTT
NA | TRBJ2-2 | 14 | TRBV2 | many | CASSDQTVRGELFF | TGTGCCAGCAGTGATCAGACAGTTCGCGGGGAGCTGTTTTTT
NA | TRBJ2-7 | 14 | TRBV28 | NA | CASTLAVGSYEQYF | TGTGCCAGCACCCTCGCCGTCGGCTCCTACGAGCAGTACTTC
NA | TRBJ2-4 | 15 | TRBV20-1 | many | CSARDRGSAKNIQYF | TGCAGTGCTAGAGATAGAGGATCTGCCAAAAACATTCAGTACTTC
NA | TRBJ2-2 | 13 | TRBV12-3/TRBV12-4 | many | CASSLDITGELFF | TGTGCCAGCAGTTTGGACATAACCGGGGAGCTGTTTTTT
TRBD2 | TRBJ2-7 | 15 | TRBV5-4 | many | CASSLVSSGDYEQYF | TGTGCCAGCAGCTTGGTGTCTAGCGGGGACTACGAGCAGTACTTC
NA | TRBJ1-1 | 17 | TRBV7-2 | NA | CASSPRGGALMNTEAFF | TGTGCCAGCAGCCCCCGGGGAGGGGCGCTGATGAACACTGAAGCTTTCTTT
TRBD1 | TRBJ1-5 | 15 | TRBV6-1 | many | CASSETGGAGQPQHF | TGTGCCAGCAGTGAAACAGGGGGCGCAGGTCAGCCCCAGCATTTT
NA | TRBJ2-7 | 14 | TRBV3-1 | few | CASSQDPGAYEQYF | TGTGCCAGCAGCCAAGATCCGGGAGCATACGAGCAGTACTTC
NA | TRBJ1-1 | 10 | TRBV19 | many | CASSSREAFF | TGTGCCAGTAGTTCTCGTGAAGCTTTCTTT
NA | TRBJ2-7 | 13 | TRBV7-8 | NA | CASSETSPYEQYF | TGTGCCAGCAGCGAGACAAGCCCGTACGAGCAGTACTTC
NA | TRBJ2-1 | 13 | TRBV5-6 | many | CASSPFSYNEQFF | TGTGCCAGCAGCCCTTTTTCCTACAATGAGCAGTTCTTC
NA | TRBJ2-5 | 13 | TRBV30 | many | CAWSVGMGETQYF | TGTGCCTGGAGTGTAGGGATGGGAGAGACCCAGTACTTC
TRBD1 | TRBJ2-1 | 15 | TRBV4-3 | many | CASSQKQGDLTEQFF | TGCGCCAGCAGCCAAAAACAGGGGGACCTCACTGAGCAGTTCTTC
TRBD1 | TRBJ1-1 | 16 | TRBV14 | many | CASSHRTRGVDTEAFF | TGTGCCAGCAGCCACCGGACCAGGGGGGTGGACACTGAAGCTTTCTTT
NA | TRBJ2-7 | 13 | TRBV3-1 | many | CASSPSRVGEQYF | TGTGCCAGCAGCCCGAGCAGGGTGGGCGAGCAGTACTTC
NA | TRBJ2-7 | 13 | TRBV30 | many | CAWSVGASYEQYF | TGTGCCTGGAGTGTAGGTGCTTCCTACGAGCAGTACTTC
NA | TRBJ1-1 | 14 | TRBV5-1 | many | CASSTGAGDTEAFF | TGCGCCAGCAGCACTGGCGCGGGTGATACTGAAGCTTTCTTT
TRBD2 | TRBJ2-2 | 14 | TRBV30 | NA | CACPRGGTPGELFF | TGTGCCTGCCCTAGGGGAGGGACGCCCGGGGAGCTGTTTTTT
NA | TRBJ2-5 | 14 | TRBV21-1 | NA | CASSSPTIQETQYF | TGTGCCAGCAGCTCCCCCACGATCCAAGAGACCCAGTACTTC
NA | TRBJ2-7 | 14 | TRBV3-1 | many | CASSRHRAPYEQYF | TGTGCCAGCAGCCGACACCGGGCCCCCTACGAGCAGTACTTC
TRBD2 | TRBJ2-5 | 14 | TRBV6-4 | few | CASIVLAAQETQYF | TGTGCCAGCATAGTACTAGCGGCACAAGAGACCCAGTACTTC
NA | TRBJ1-1 | 16 | TRBV5-1 | many | CASSFPPWTENTEAFF | TGCGCCAGCAGCTTCCCTCCCTGGACAGAAAACACTGAAGCTTTCTTT
NA | TRBJ2-3 | 13 | TRBV6-1 | many | CASSGTSPNTQYF | TGTGCCAGCAGTGGGACAAGCCCCAATACGCAGTATTTT
NA | TRBJ1-1 | 13 | TRBV7-3 | many | CASSLGQNTEAFF | TGTGCCAGCAGCTTGGGGCAAAACACTGAAGCTTTCTTT
TRBD1 | TRBJ2-1 | 16 | TRBV4-1 | many | CASSQELTRQGYEQFF | TGCGCCAGCAGCCAAGAGCTTACGAGACAGGGCTATGAGCAGTTCTTC
NA | TRBJ2-7 | 14 | TRBV30 | many | CASSSRRDFYEQYF | TGTGCCTCCTCGTCGAGAAGGGACTTCTACGAGCAGTACTTC
NA | TRBJ2-7 | 13 | TRBV4-3 | many | CASSQSGSYEQYF | TGCGCCAGCAGCCAGTCGGGGTCCTACGAGCAGTACTTC
NA | TRBJ1-2 | 14 | TRBV9 | many | CASSANPGDYGYTF | TGTGCCAGCAGCGCCAACCCAGGAGACTATGGCTACACCTTC
NA | TRBJ1-1 | 16 | TRBV18 | NA | CASSPPTAQGNTEAFF | TGTGCCAGCTCACCACCTACAGCTCAAGGGAACACTGAAGCTTTCTTT
TRBD2 | TRBJ2-5 | 14 | TRBV20-1 | many | CSAIIAGGQETQYF | TGCAGTGCCATAATAGCGGGAGGGCAAGAGACCCAGTACTTC
NA | TRBJ2-6 | 15 | TRBV28 | few | CASSLWGTGANVLTF | TGTGCCAGCAGTTTGTGGGGGACCGGGGCCAACGTCCTGACTTTC
TRBD2 | TRBJ2-1 | 18 | TRBV7-3 | many | CASSLTGTSGIAYNEQFF | TGTGCCAGCAGCTTAACGGGGACTAGCGGGATAGCCTACAATGAGCAGTTCTTC
TRBD1 | TRBJ2-1 | 12 | TRBV20-1 | many | CSASGTDNEQFF | TGCAGTGCTAGCGGGACAGACAATGAGCAGTTCTTC
NA | TRBJ1-5 | 18 | TRBV27 | many | CASAPRPGSLYSNQPQHF | TGTGCCAGCGCACCAAGGCCGGGATCCCTGTATAGCAATCAGCCCCAGCATTTT
TRBD1 | TRBJ1-5 | 14 | TRBV25-1 | many | CASRAGGDNQPQHF | TGTGCCAGCCGGGCAGGGGGTGACAATCAGCCCCAGCATTTT
TRBD1 | TRBJ2-2 | 14 | TRBV27 | many | CASSSTGGTGELFF | TGTGCCAGCAGTTCGACAGGGGGCACCGGGGAGCTGTTTTTT
TRBD2 | TRBJ2-7 | 16 | TRBV29-1 | few | CSVESLAGDYSYEQYF | TGCAGCGTTGAAAGTTTAGCGGGAGATTACTCCTACGAGCAGTACTTC
TRBD2 | TRBJ2-7 | 13 | TRBV29-1 | many | CSVVGLAAYEQYF | TGCAGCGTAGTCGGACTAGCGGCCTACGAGCAGTACTTC
NA | TRBJ2-1 | 12 | TRBV7-2 | many | CASSLVSNEQFF | TGTGCCAGCAGCTTAGTTTCCAATGAGCAGTTCTTC